This passage covers 32 T cell receptor beta chains from one sample sequenced in a study of tissue T cells after allogeneic stem cell transplantation. Some clones are missing from TCRdb's copy, which holds only in-frame ones; the method was immunoSEQ multiplex PCR. The sample lists roughly 3,300 clones; over 40% were seen once. Time point given: mouse harvest day 14 after allogeneic transplant. Tail vein injection delivered 10^7 T-cell-depleted bone marrow cells and 10^6 splenic CD5+ T cells. Sequences were obtained from gut tissue. The receptors stem from a female BALB/c mouse given C57BL/6 T cells with graft-versus-host disease after an allogeneic hematopoietic cell transplant.

Points on this clone: The gene names given are mouse names. The read gets to within 1 residue of the CDR3 end, and the germline J gene fills in the rest. The chain recombines TRBV15 with TRBJ2-2; D not resolved. The CDR3 consists of 14 residues. Trimming removed 2 bases at V and 3 bases at J, with 7 bases between. From germline, CDR1 is SGHND and CDR2 FRSKSL. The CDR3 DNA, read in part, is TGTGCCAGCAGTTTAAGGGAGTACACCGGGCAGCTCTAC. It yields the protein CASSLREYTGQLY. The full CDR3 reads CASSLREYTGQLYF.

A word on this clone: Genes here carry mouse names. Read coverage stops 1 residue before the CDR3 terminus; the germline J gene supplies the remainder. This chain uses TRBV26 with TRBJ2-4, with D unresolved. CDR1 is KGHPV, CDR2 FQNQEV, per germline (reference sequence). There are 13 residues in the CDR3. The V and J ends lost 2 bases and 3 bases respectively, with 6 bases between them. The CDR3 spells CASSLGGQNTLYF. The covered CDR3 bases are TGTGCCAGCAGTCTGGGAGGGCAAAACACCTTGTAC.

This clone was seen a handful of times. Genes and germline come from the mouse. Sequencing ends 1 residue short of the CDR3 end; the germline J gene provides the rest. The V gene is TRBV26, the J gene TRBJ1-1; D might be TRBD1 (5 bases). V was shortened by 0 bases and J by 8 bases, with 7 bases between the two germline ends. CDR1 KGHPV and CDR2 FQNQEV come from the germline V gene (reference sequence). This CDR3 has 12 amino acids. The covered CDR3 bases are TGTGCCAGCAGTCTGTCGGGGGGTGAAGTCTTC. Translated: CASSLSGGEVF. The whole CDR3 sequence is CASSLSGGEVFF.

Concerning this clone: Gene names are mouse gene names. At the DNA level, this CDR3 is encoded by other sequences in the same sample as well. The part of the CDR3 DNA that was read is TGTGCCAGCAGTCTGGGCACAGAAGTCTTC. This sequence encodes CASSLGTEVF. The whole CDR3 is CASSLGTEVFF. The chain couples TRBV26 to TRBJ1-1; D unclear. Sequencing ends 1 residue short of the CDR3 end; the germline J gene provides the rest. The V and J ends lost 2 bases and 4 bases respectively, with 2 bases between them. Looked up from germline, CDR1 is KGHPV and CDR2 is FQNQEV (reference sequence). This CDR3 is built from 11 residues. The full variable domain, with the rest looked up from reference TRBV26 and TRBJ1-1, is NSKVIQTPRYLVKGQGQKAKMRCIPEKGHPVVFWYQQNKNNEFKFLINFQNQEVLQQIDMTEKRFSAECPSNSPCSLEIQSSEAGDSALYLCASSLGTEVFFGKGTRLTVV.

As regards this clone: Mouse gene names apply. The CDR3 is cut off 1 residue early in the read; its end comes from the germline J gene. This chain connects TRBV3 to TRBJ2-4; maybe TRBD1 (5 bases). The V and J ends lost 5 bases and 0 bases respectively, with 9 bases between them. Germline V gene lookup returns CDR1 SNHLY and CDR2 FYNGKV (reference sequence). The length of the CDR3 is 14 residues. Here the CDR3 reads CASSLTDSQNTLYF. The CDR3 bases that were read are TGTGCCAGCAGCCTGACAGATAGTCAAAACACCTTGTAC. The full variable domain, with the rest looked up from reference TRBV3 and TRBJ2-4, is GPKVLQIPSHQIIDMGQMVTLNCDPVSNHLYFYWYKQILGQQMEFLVNFYNGKVMEKSKLFKDQFSVERPDGSYFTLKIQPTALEDSAVYFCASSLTDSQNTLYFGAGTRLSVL.

In regard to this clone: Here the gene names and germline are mouse. With the read ending 1 residue before the CDR3 end, the germline J gene is used to fill in that end. This chain links TRBV15 with TRBJ2-2; D unclear. Looked up from germline, CDR1 is SGHND and CDR2 is FRSKSL. The CDR3 is made up of 14 amino acids. V gave up 2 bases and J gave up 4 bases, with 8 bases separating them. Incomplete CDR3 DNA: TGTGCCAGCAGTTTATCTGGCGGCACCGGGCAGCTCTAC. It translates to CASSLSGGTGQLY. The full CDR3 protein is CASSLSGGTGQLYF.

This clone appeared once. Gene names are the mouse ones. The read stops 1 residue short of the end of the CDR3; the missing end is completed from the germline J gene. The rearrangement links TRBV12-2 to TRBJ2-5, with TRBD2 matching 10 bases. Germline V lookup: CDR1 SGHLS, CDR2 HYDKME. This CDR3 has 15 amino acids. J lost 3 bases, V lost 0 bases, and 2 bases had no gene match. The CDR3 loop is CASSLVDWGQDTQYF. The CDR3 DNA, read in part, is TGTGCCAGCTCTCTCGTGGACTGGGGGCAAGACACCCAGTAC. Filled out from reference TRBV12-2 and TRBJ2-5, the complete variable domain reads NSGVVQSPRYIIKGKGERSILKCIPISGHLSVAWYQQTQGQELKFFIQHYDKMERDKGNLPSRFSVQQFDDYHSEMNMSALELEDSAVYFCASSLVDWGQDTQYFGPGTRLLVL.

Concerning this clone itself: Gene and germline names: mouse. The read gets to within 1 residue of the CDR3 end, and the germline J gene fills in the rest. The rearrangement links TRBV26 to TRBJ2-1; D gene ambiguous. The V end was cut by 3 bases, the J end by 0 bases, with 9 bases between. Germline V gives CDR1 KGHPV, CDR2 FQNQEV (reference sequence). This CDR3 comprises 15 residues. The CDR3 region is CASSLEGYNYAEQFF. CDR3 bases read: TGTGCCAGCAGTCTTGAGGGATATAACTATGCTGAGCAGTTC.

By share, this clone ranks as medium-sized. Each gene name is a mouse one. With the read ending 1 residue before the CDR3 end, the germline J gene is used to fill in that end. The chain carries TRBV26 and TRBJ1-3; tentatively, D is TRBD1 (5 bases). CDR1 and CDR2 (germline): KGHPV, FQNQEV (reference sequence). Trimming stripped 1 base from V and 4 bases from J, with 8 bases between. The CDR3 runs to 14 residues. CDR3 DNA, as far as it was read: TGTGCCAGCAGTCTGTGGGGGGTCGGAAATACGCTCTAT. It translates to CASSLWGVGNTLY. The full CDR3 reads CASSLWGVGNTLYF.

This clone was detected only a few times. These gene names are mouse names. The observed sequence ends 1 residue before the CDR3 terminus, with the missing tail filled in from the germline J gene. V and J are TRBV23 and TRBJ2-3; the listed D gene, TRBD1, was not tested against the DNA. In germline, CDR1 is KGHTA, CDR2 FQNQQP. This CDR3 is built from 15 residues. CDR3 sequence reads: CSSSQSGQGAETLYF. The CDR3 DNA, read in part, is TGCTCCAGCAGTCAATCGGGACAGGGGGCAGAAACGCTGTAT.

Remarks on this clone: These gene names are mouse names. The DNA ends 1 residue before the CDR3 does, and the rest of the CDR3 is filled in from the germline J gene. The J gene is TRBJ2-7, the V gene TRBV16; 8 positions agree with TRBD1. The V segment lost 0 bases and the J segment 6 bases; nucleotides outside the gene matches: 1. The CDR3 runs to 13 residues. Germline lookup yields CDR1 SGHSA and CDR2 FRNQAP. CDR3 region: CASSLDRGLEQYF. The CDR3 DNA, read in part, is TGTGCAAGCAGCTTAGACAGGGGGCTTGAACAGTAC.

Concerning this clone: The germline and genes are mouse ones. CDR3 bases read: TGTGCTAGCAGTACAGGGGGCGTCACCGGGCAGCTCTAC. It encodes CASSTGGVTGQLY. Given in full, the CDR3 is CASSTGGVTGQLYF. This chain links TRBV17 with TRBJ2-2, with TRBD1 matching over 8 bases. The CDR3 extends 1 residue past the end of the read, so its final part is completed from the germline J gene. J gave up 4 bases and V 4 bases, and 2 bases lay outside the gene matches. Germline CDR1 and CDR2: MNHDT and YYDKIL. The CDR3 loop spans 14 amino acids.

Of note for this clone: Genes and germline come from the mouse. The read finishes 1 residue shy of the CDR3 end, and the germline J gene is used to complete it. This chain connects TRBV23 to TRBJ1-1; TRBD1, the table's D call, was not compared with the DNA. The CDR3 runs 14 residues. CDR1 and CDR2 (germline): KGHTA, FQNQQP. The CDR3 is CSSSQSGVNTEVFF. The sequenced CDR3 bases are TGCTCCAGCAGTCAATCAGGGGTAAACACAGAAGTCTTC.

This clone was detected a few times. Germline and genes: mouse. Read coverage stops 1 residue before the CDR3 terminus; the germline J gene supplies the remainder. The chain recombines TRBV26 with TRBJ1-1; D not resolved. Germline assignment: CDR1 KGHPV and CDR2 FQNQEV (reference sequence). This CDR3 comprises 14 residues. Deletions cut 2 bases from V and 0 bases from J, with 7 bases between. Partial CDR3 DNA: TGTGCCAGCAGTCTGCGGGGAGCAAACACAGAAGTCTTC. Its protein product is CASSLRGANTEVF. The full CDR3 protein reads CASSLRGANTEVFF. Filled out from reference TRBV26 and TRBJ1-1, the complete variable domain reads NSKVIQTPRYLVKGQGQKAKMRCIPEKGHPVVFWYQQNKNNEFKFLINFQNQEVLQQIDMTEKRFSAECPSNSPCSLEIQSSEAGDSALYLCASSLRGANTEVFFGKGTRLTVV.

This clone turned up a few times. All gene names here are mouse names. The sequenced fragment ends 1 residue before the CDR3 boundary, so the rest is inferred from the germline J gene. The gene calls are TRBV12-1 and TRBJ2-4; D is perhaps TRBD1 (6 bases). Trimming stripped 2 bases from V and 3 bases from J, with 8 bases between. Per the germline V gene, CDR1 is SGHSN and CDR2 is HYEKVE. CDR3 length equals 13 residues. CDR3 residues: CASSRDNQNTLYF. The sequenced CDR3 bases are TGTGCCAGCTCTCGGGACAACCAAAACACCTTGTAC. Drawing the rest from reference TRBV12-1 and TRBJ2-4, the complete variable domain is DSGVVQSPRHIIKEKGGRSVLTCIPISGHSNVVWYQQTLGKELKFLIQHYEKVERDKGFLPSRFSVQQFDDYHSEMNMSALELEDSAMYFCASSRDNQNTLYFGAGTRLSVL.

This clone was picked up one time. Mouse names are used for the genes. The read ends 1 residue early relative to the CDR3; the germline J gene fills the gap. This chain links TRBV20 with TRBJ2-2; TRBD2 matches at 8 bases. Unmatched junction bases numbered 3, after V lost 0 bases and J lost 3 bases. CDR3 length: 15 residues. CDR1 is GFQATS, CDR2 STVNSAI, per germline. The CDR3 is CGARDWGAHTGQLYF. The DNA read from the CDR3 is TGTGGTGCTAGGGACTGGGGGGCCCACACCGGGCAGCTCTAC. Using reference TRBV20 and TRBJ2-2 for the parts outside the CDR3, the full variable domain is GALVYQYPRRTICKSGTSMRMECQAVGFQATSVAWYRQSPQKTFELIALSTVNSAIKYEQNFTQEKFPISHPNLSFSSMTVLNAYLEDRGLYLCGARDWGAHTGQLYFGEGSKLTVL.

Regarding this clone: Gene names follow the mouse nomenclature. The read ends 1 residue before the CDR3 terminus; that terminus is restored from the germline J gene. The rearrangement links TRBV12-1 to TRBJ1-3; D uncertain. This CDR3 is built from 12 residues. Germline V lookup: CDR1 SGHSN, CDR2 HYEKVE. V was trimmed by 6 bases and J by 0 bases, leaving 5 bases between them. The part of the CDR3 DNA that was read is TGTGCCAGCCGGGCTTCTGGAAATACGCTCTAT. Encoded protein: CASRASGNTLY. The whole CDR3 protein is CASRASGNTLYF.

Notes on this clone: Gene names and germline match the mouse. The read ends 1 residue early relative to the CDR3; the germline J gene fills the gap. V gene TRBV3 combines with J gene TRBJ2-7; 11 bases match TRBD2. The CDR3 sequence is 14 residues long. Germline V gives CDR1 SNHLY, CDR2 FYNGKV (reference sequence). The J segment lost 4 bases and the V segment lost 5 bases, leaving 4 bases of the junction unmatched. The CDR3 loop is CASSRGDWGYEQYF. The part of the CDR3 DNA that was read is TGTGCCAGCAGCCGCGGGGACTGGGGGTATGAACAGTAC.

By its share, this clone is large. All gene names here are mouse names. Read sequence stops 1 residue before the CDR3 end, and the germline J gene provides the missing end. V gene TRBV13-1 combines with J gene TRBJ1-4; D is ambiguous. Germline assignment: CDR1 NSHNY and CDR2 SYGAGN. The CDR3 has 15 residues. V lost 0 bases, J lost 4 bases, and 10 bases lay in between. The CDR3: CASSDVGDGNERLFF. The CDR3 bases that were read are TGTGCCAGCAGTGATGTCGGGGATGGCAACGAAAGATTATTT. Full variable domain (outside the CDR3, taken from reference TRBV13-1 and TRBJ1-4): EAAVTQSPRNKVTVTGGNVTLSCRQTNSHNYMYWYRQDTGHGLRLIHYSYGAGNLRIGDVPDGYKATRTTQEDFFLLLELASPSQTSLYFCASSDVGDGNERLFFGHGTKLSVL.

With regard to this clone: Any gene name here is a mouse gene name. The read comes to an end 1 residue before the CDR3 does, leaving the germline J gene to fill in the end. The V and J genes are TRBV3 and TRBJ2-5, with 8 bases that match TRBD1. This CDR3 has 13 residues. V dropped 6 bases and J dropped 7; count of bases not matched to a gene: 6. Germline V gene sequence: CDR1 SNHLY, CDR2 FYNGKV (reference sequence). CDR3 loop: CASSGGQGNTQYF. The sequenced part of the CDR3 DNA is TGTGCCAGCAGTGGAGGACAGGGCAACACCCAGTAC. Filled out from reference TRBV3 and TRBJ2-5, the complete variable domain reads GPKVLQIPSHQIIDMGQMVTLNCDPVSNHLYFYWYKQILGQQMEFLVNFYNGKVMEKSKLFKDQFSVERPDGSYFTLKIQPTALEDSAVYFCASSGGQGNTQYFGPGTRLLVL.

As for this clone: Gene labels here are mouse ones. Coverage ceases 1 residue before the CDR3 finishes, and the germline J gene fills in the end. The chain carries TRBV26 and TRBJ2-5; tentative D call: TRBD2 (6 bases). The CDR3 extends over 12 amino acids. V was trimmed by 3 bases and J by 5 bases, leaving 6 bases between them. Germline V CDR1 and CDR2: KGHPV, FQNQEV (reference sequence). The sequenced CDR3 bases are TGTGCCAGCAGTCTTGGGGGAGACACCCAGTAC. Residues: CASSLGGDTQY. The complete CDR3 protein is CASSLGGDTQYF.

Points on this clone: Germline and genes here are mouse. The read stops 1 residue short of the end of the CDR3; the missing end is completed from the germline J gene. This rearrangement joins TRBV3 to TRBJ2-7, with D perhaps matching TRBD1 (5 bases). CDR3 length equals 13 residues. The V and J ends lost 5 bases and 0 bases respectively, with 8 bases between them. Germline CDR1 reads SNHLY; CDR2 reads FYNGKV (reference sequence). The CDR3 reads CASSLQGSYEQYF. The DNA read from the CDR3 is TGTGCCAGCAGCCTTCAGGGCTCCTATGAACAGTAC. Combining the CDR3 with reference TRBV3 and TRBJ2-7 gives the whole variable domain GPKVLQIPSHQIIDMGQMVTLNCDPVSNHLYFYWYKQILGQQMEFLVNFYNGKVMEKSKLFKDQFSVERPDGSYFTLKIQPTALEDSAVYFCASSLQGSYEQYFGPGTRLTVL.

This clone was counted a few times. Germline and genes here are mouse. The read ends 1 residue before the CDR3 terminus; that terminus is restored from the germline J gene. V gene TRBV23 combines with J gene TRBJ1-1. Germline V gives CDR1 KGHTA, CDR2 FQNQQP. The CDR3 runs to 14 residues. The DNA read from the CDR3 is TGCTCCAGCAGTCAATCGGGGCAAAACACAGAAGTCTTC. Amino acid sequence: CSSSQSGQNTEVF. The CDR3 in full is CSSSQSGQNTEVFF.

This clone was seen once. Gene labels here are mouse ones. The read finishes 1 residue shy of the CDR3 end, and the germline J gene is used to complete it. V gene TRBV13-2 combines with J gene TRBJ1-3, with TRBD1 matching over 10 bases. The CDR3 is 14 residues long. J gave up 4 bases and V 5 bases, and 3 bases lay outside the gene matches. Germline CDR1 reads NNHNN; CDR2 reads SYGAGS (reference sequence). Partial CDR3 DNA: TGTGCCAGCGGGGACAGGGGGTGGGGAAATACGCTCTAT. Its translation is CASGDRGWGNTLY. The full CDR3 protein is CASGDRGWGNTLYF.

As to this clone: These gene names are mouse names. The missing CDR3 end, 1 residue past where the read stops, is filled in from the germline J gene. J is TRBJ2-1 and V is TRBV26; D is uncertain. Per germline, CDR1 KGHPV and CDR2 FQNQEV (reference sequence). V was trimmed by 0 bases and J by 5 bases, leaving 2 bases between them. The CDR3 spans 12 residues. CDR3 DNA (partial): TGTGCCAGCAGTCTGTCCCATGCTGAGCAGTTC. This codes for CASSLSHAEQF. The CDR3 in its entirety is CASSLSHAEQFF.

This clone counts as medium-sized (0.01 to 0.1%). These gene names are mouse names. The read terminates 1 residue before the CDR3 end, so the remaining end is supplied by the germline J gene. V usage is TRBV26 and J usage is TRBJ1-4, with D uncertain. Germline lookup yields CDR1 KGHPV and CDR2 FQNQEV (reference sequence). This CDR3 contains 12 residues. The germline V and J ends were trimmed by 4 bases and 2 bases, with 2 bases remaining between them. The CDR3 bases that were read are TGTGCCAGCAGTCAGTCCAACGAAAGATTATTT. Encoded protein: CASSQSNERLF. The CDR3 in its entirety is CASSQSNERLFF. Based on the CDR3 plus reference TRBV26 and TRBJ1-4, the full variable domain is NSKVIQTPRYLVKGQGQKAKMRCIPEKGHPVVFWYQQNKNNEFKFLINFQNQEVLQQIDMTEKRFSAECPSNSPCSLEIQSSEAGDSALYLCASSQSNERLFFGHGTKLSVL.

As concerns this clone: Gene names and germline refer to mouse. The missing CDR3 end, 1 residue past where the read stops, is filled in from the germline J gene. The chain combines TRBV5 with TRBJ1-1, with a possible D match to TRBD1 (5 bases). CDR1 is LGHNA, CDR2 YNLKQL, per germline (reference sequence). The CDR3 loop spans 14 amino acids. Trimming pared 0 bases from V and 4 bases from J, leaving 9 bases between. CDR3 region: CASSQEGRGTEVFF. The DNA read from the CDR3 is TGTGCCAGCAGCCAAGAGGGAAGGGGCACAGAAGTCTTC.

This clone is judged large. Mouse names are used for the genes. The read is 1 residue too short to cover the CDR3 end, so that end is filled in from the germline J gene. The chain carries TRBV13-3 and TRBJ2-2; TRBD2 matches 9 bases. The CDR3 runs 14 residues. The germline V gene has CDR1 NNHDY and CDR2 SYVADS. Trimming cost V 3 bases and J 4 bases; bases outside gene matches: 1. The DNA read from the CDR3 is TGTGCCAGCAGTGGGGACTGGGCCACCGGGCAGCTCTAC. Encoded protein: CASSGDWATGQLY. The whole CDR3 reads CASSGDWATGQLYF. Full variable domain (outside the CDR3, taken from reference TRBV13-3 and TRBJ2-2): EAAVTQSPRSKVAVTGGKVTLSCHQTNNHDYMYWYRQDTGHGLRLIHYSYVADSTEKGDIPDGYKASRPSQENFSLILELASLSQTAVYFCASSGDWATGQLYFGEGSKLTVL.

Worth noting for this clone: The listed genes are named as in mouse. With the read ending 1 residue before the CDR3 end, the germline J gene is used to fill in that end. The chain couples TRBV14 to TRBJ1-6; TRBD1 matches 8 bases. TRBJ1-6 is assigned to the ORF class and has an uncertain function. The CDR3 sequence is 15 residues long. With 3 bases clipped from V and 1 base from J, the junction kept 0 bases outside the gene matches. Germline V lookup: CDR1 SGHDT, CDR2 FRDEAV. The CDR3: CASSWTGSYNSPLYF. The CDR3 DNA, read in part, is TGTGCCAGCAGTTGGACAGGGTCCTATAATTCGCCCCTCTAC.

This clone was observed a few times. The germline and genes are mouse ones. Coverage ceases 1 residue before the CDR3 finishes, and the germline J gene fills in the end. The V call is TRBV29, the J call TRBJ2-7; no firm D call. The CDR3 has 12 residues. V was trimmed by 6 bases and J by 4 bases, leaving 10 bases between them. Germline lookup yields CDR1 MSHET and CDR2 SYDVDS. The CDR3 bases that were read are TGTGCTAGCAGGGATCAAGTATATGAACAGTAC. It specifies CASRDQVYEQY. The full CDR3 is CASRDQVYEQYF.

As regards this clone: Gene names and germline match the mouse. The read ends 1 residue early relative to the CDR3; the germline J gene fills the gap. The chain employs TRBV13-2 and TRBJ2-2; 7 nucleotides agree with TRBD1. This CDR3 has 14 amino acids. V was clipped by 6 bases and J by 4 bases; unmatched bases: 6. Germline values: CDR1 NNHNN, CDR2 SYGAGS (reference sequence). Partial CDR3 DNA: TGTGCCAGCGTCAACAGGGGTGGCACCGGGCAGCTCTAC. Encoded protein: CASVNRGGTGQLY. The whole CDR3 sequence is CASVNRGGTGQLYF.

A note on this clone: Gene and germline names: mouse. The CDR3 is cut off 1 residue early in the read; its end comes from the germline J gene. The chain combines TRBV26 with TRBJ2-4; 7 bases fit TRBD1. Per the germline V gene, CDR1 is KGHPV and CDR2 is FQNQEV (reference sequence). After removal of 6 bases from V and 5 bases from J, the junction contained 5 bases not matched to a gene. The CDR3 runs 13 residues. The CDR3 DNA, read in part, is TGTGCCAGCAGCCGGGACAGCGGAAACACCTTGTAC. Residues: CASSRDSGNTLY. The full CDR3 protein reads CASSRDSGNTLYF.